The rows below give T cell receptor beta chains drawn from one sample of a study of Graves' ophthalmopathy and Graves' hyperthyroidism. TCRdb called the multiplex PCR reads again in MiXCR, with one record for every CDR3 protein. The sample yields 200,000 to 300,000 distinct CDR3 sequences, around 50% seen once. The sequencing sample was made of peripheral blood. Receptors were obtained from an adult man with Graves' ophthalmopathy. CDR3s include the opening cysteine and the closing phenylalanine or tryptophan. D genes are given only for firm matches. Clone size is stated in some rows and not others, as once, few, many or a class when expanded.

j_call: TRBJ1-1
d_call: -
v_call: TRBV20-1
clone_size: -
cdr3_nt: TGCAGTGCTGGACATACTGAAGCTTTCTTT
cdr3_aa: CSAGHTEAFF

j_call: TRBJ1-1
d_call: -
v_call: TRBV6-1
clone_size: many
cdr3_nt: TGTGCCAGCAAGGTTGGAACAGGGATCAACACTGAAGCTTTCTTT
cdr3_aa: CASKVGTGINTEAFF

j_call: TRBJ1-2
d_call: -
v_call: TRBV7-2
clone_size: -
cdr3_nt: TGTGCCAGCAGCCTCGCGACAGGCGTCAACTATGGCTACACCTTC
cdr3_aa: CASSLATGVNYGYTF

j_call: TRBJ2-1
d_call: -
v_call: TRBV29-1
clone_size: -
cdr3_nt: TGCAGCCTAAGAACCTACAATGAGCAGTTCTTC
cdr3_aa: CSLRTYNEQFF

j_call: TRBJ2-7
d_call: TRBD1
v_call: TRBV7-2
clone_size: few
cdr3_nt: TGTGCCAGCAGACAAACCGGGACAGCCTACGAGCAGTACTTC
cdr3_aa: CASRQTGTAYEQYF

j_call: TRBJ1-1
d_call: -
v_call: TRBV7-9
clone_size: -
cdr3_nt: TGTGCCAGCAGCCCTTCCCCTCGGGGGGCTGTAACTGAAGCTTTCTTT
cdr3_aa: CASSPSPRGAVTEAFF

j_call: TRBJ1-1
d_call: TRBD1
v_call: TRBV20-1
clone_size: -
cdr3_nt: TGCAGTGCTCCCACAAACCCGGGACAGCAGAACACTGAAGCTTTCTTT
cdr3_aa: CSAPTNPGQQNTEAFF

j_call: TRBJ2-7
d_call: TRBD2
v_call: TRBV20-1
clone_size: -
cdr3_nt: TGCAGTGCTAGGGGCCTAGCGGTTCCCTACGAGCAGTACTTC
cdr3_aa: CSARGLAVPYEQYF

j_call: TRBJ1-4
d_call: -
v_call: TRBV2
clone_size: many
cdr3_nt: TGTGCCAGCAATCCCGACGGGGGACCGGGTGAAAAACTGTTTTTT
cdr3_aa: CASNPDGGPGEKLFF

j_call: TRBJ2-1
d_call: TRBD1
v_call: TRBV11-2
clone_size: -
cdr3_nt: TGTGCCAGCAGCCTAACGGGACAGGGGGTTGAGCAGTTCTTC
cdr3_aa: CASSLTGQGVEQFF

j_call: TRBJ1-5
d_call: -
v_call: TRBV20-1
clone_size: -
cdr3_nt: TGCAGTGCTAAAAATGTACGGGCGGCCCTTAGCAATCAGCCCCAGCATTTT
cdr3_aa: CSAKNVRAALSNQPQHF

j_call: TRBJ1-1
d_call: TRBD1
v_call: TRBV9
clone_size: -
cdr3_nt: TGTGCCAGCAGCGTATCGGACAGGGTAAGGGCTGAAGCTTTCTTT
cdr3_aa: CASSVSDRVRAEAFF

j_call: TRBJ1-2
d_call: TRBD1
v_call: TRBV10-3
clone_size: few
cdr3_nt: TGTGCCATCAGTGATCAGGGGGATGGTGATGGCTACACCTTC
cdr3_aa: CAISDQGDGDGYTF

j_call: TRBJ2-5
d_call: TRBD2
v_call: TRBV7-2
clone_size: -
cdr3_nt: TGTGCCAGCAGCTTAGCCACTAGCGGGGGGGCGGAGACCCAGTACTTC
cdr3_aa: CASSLATSGGAETQYF

j_call: TRBJ1-4
d_call: -
v_call: TRBV25-1
clone_size: -
cdr3_nt: TGTGCCAGCAAATCCGCAGGGTTTCTTGAAAAACTGTTTTTT
cdr3_aa: CASKSAGFLEKLFF

j_call: TRBJ2-7
d_call: -
v_call: TRBV10-1
clone_size: -
cdr3_nt: TGTGCCAGCAGTGATGTGACAGGAGTCTCCTACGAGCAGTACTTC
cdr3_aa: CASSDVTGVSYEQYF

j_call: TRBJ2-7
d_call: -
v_call: TRBV10-1
clone_size: few
cdr3_nt: TGCGCCAGCATCGGACAGTCCTACGAGCAGTACTTC
cdr3_aa: CASIGQSYEQYF

j_call: TRBJ2-2
d_call: -
v_call: TRBV7-9
clone_size: -
cdr3_nt: TGTGCCAGCAGCACTGGTCCGAACACCGGGGAGCTGTTTTTT
cdr3_aa: CASSTGPNTGELFF

j_call: TRBJ2-5
d_call: TRBD2
v_call: TRBV15
clone_size: -
cdr3_nt: TGTGCCACCAGCAGAGAGGGAGTAGCGGGACTTCAAGAGACCCAGTACTTC
cdr3_aa: CATSREGVAGLQETQYF

j_call: TRBJ1-1
d_call: -
v_call: TRBV12-3/TRBV12-4
clone_size: -
cdr3_nt: TGTGCCAGCAGTCCCTCTGGGGCTTTGGGCACTGAAGCTTTCTTT
cdr3_aa: CASSPSGALGTEAFF

j_call: TRBJ1-2
d_call: -
v_call: TRBV20-1
clone_size: many
cdr3_nt: TGCAGTGCTATAAAGGGGTATGGCTACACCTTC
cdr3_aa: CSAIKGYGYTF

j_call: TRBJ1-1
d_call: TRBD1
v_call: TRBV29-1
clone_size: -
cdr3_nt: TGCAGCGTTGAAGATCCAGACAGGGAGAATGAAGCTTTCTTT
cdr3_aa: CSVEDPDRENEAFF

j_call: TRBJ1-1
d_call: TRBD1
v_call: TRBV7-3
clone_size: few
cdr3_nt: TGTGCCAGCAGCTTGACAGGGGAGGGGACTGAAGCTTTCTTT
cdr3_aa: CASSLTGEGTEAFF

j_call: TRBJ2-6
d_call: -
v_call: TRBV20-1
clone_size: -
cdr3_nt: TGCAGTGCTAGGGGGGGCTCTGGGGCCAACGTCCTGACTTTC
cdr3_aa: CSARGGSGANVLTF